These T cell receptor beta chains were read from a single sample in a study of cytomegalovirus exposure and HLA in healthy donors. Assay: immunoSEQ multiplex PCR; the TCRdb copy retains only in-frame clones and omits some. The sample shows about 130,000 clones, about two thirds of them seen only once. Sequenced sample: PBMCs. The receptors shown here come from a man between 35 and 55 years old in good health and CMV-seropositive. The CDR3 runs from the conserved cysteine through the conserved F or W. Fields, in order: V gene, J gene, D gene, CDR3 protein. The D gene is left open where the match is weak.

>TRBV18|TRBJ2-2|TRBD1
CASSAGTGYTGELFF
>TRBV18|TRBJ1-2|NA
CASSPEGKKNYGYTF
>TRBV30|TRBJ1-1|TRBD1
CAWRGDRDRDEAFF
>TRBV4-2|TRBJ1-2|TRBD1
CASSQGPGQVDYGYTF
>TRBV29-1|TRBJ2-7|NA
CSVEGQAYEQYF
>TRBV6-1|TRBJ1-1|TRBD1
CASSAGQGGTEAFF
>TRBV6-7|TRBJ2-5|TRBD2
CASSAPSGRWGETQYF
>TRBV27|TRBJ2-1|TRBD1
CASSTPTGGKNEQFF
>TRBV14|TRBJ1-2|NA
CASSQDRSVGYGYTF
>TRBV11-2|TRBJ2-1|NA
CASSLVWGEDNEQFF
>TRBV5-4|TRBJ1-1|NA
CASSLGTGFMMNTEAFF
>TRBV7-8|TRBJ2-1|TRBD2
CASSSRGTTSYNEQFF
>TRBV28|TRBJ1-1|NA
CASSPLEKYSTEAFF
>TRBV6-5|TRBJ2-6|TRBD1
CASSSSDRAGANVLTF
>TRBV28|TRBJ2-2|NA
CASGLADANTGELFF
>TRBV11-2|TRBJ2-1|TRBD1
CASSLALDRFGSEQFF
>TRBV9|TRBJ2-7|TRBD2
CASSVGAGGPSYEQYF
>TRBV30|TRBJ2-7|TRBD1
CAWSVLGQTYEQYF
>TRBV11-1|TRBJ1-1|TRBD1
CASSLIGQGEAFF
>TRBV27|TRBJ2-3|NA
CASSSFLSTDTQYF
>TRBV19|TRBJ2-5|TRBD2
CASNPAGGGQETQYF
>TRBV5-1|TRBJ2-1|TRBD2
CASSQLAGAYNEQFF